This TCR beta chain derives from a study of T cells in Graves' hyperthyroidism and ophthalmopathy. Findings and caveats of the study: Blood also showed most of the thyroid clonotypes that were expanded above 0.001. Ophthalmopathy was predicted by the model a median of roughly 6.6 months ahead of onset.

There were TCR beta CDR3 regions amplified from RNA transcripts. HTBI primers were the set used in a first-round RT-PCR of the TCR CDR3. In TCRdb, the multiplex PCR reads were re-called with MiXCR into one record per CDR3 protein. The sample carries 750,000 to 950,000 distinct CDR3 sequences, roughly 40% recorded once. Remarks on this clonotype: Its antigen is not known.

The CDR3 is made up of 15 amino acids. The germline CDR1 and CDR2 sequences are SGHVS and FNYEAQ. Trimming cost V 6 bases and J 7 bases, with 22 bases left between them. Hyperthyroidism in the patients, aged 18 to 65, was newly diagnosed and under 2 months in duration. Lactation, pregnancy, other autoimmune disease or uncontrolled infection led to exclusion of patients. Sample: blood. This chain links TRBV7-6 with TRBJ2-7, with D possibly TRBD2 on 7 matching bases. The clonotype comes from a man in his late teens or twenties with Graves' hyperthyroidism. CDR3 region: CASSPVGGPYSEQYF. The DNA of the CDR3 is TGTGCCAGCAGTCCGGTGGGGGGGCCCTACAGTGAGCAGTACTTC.